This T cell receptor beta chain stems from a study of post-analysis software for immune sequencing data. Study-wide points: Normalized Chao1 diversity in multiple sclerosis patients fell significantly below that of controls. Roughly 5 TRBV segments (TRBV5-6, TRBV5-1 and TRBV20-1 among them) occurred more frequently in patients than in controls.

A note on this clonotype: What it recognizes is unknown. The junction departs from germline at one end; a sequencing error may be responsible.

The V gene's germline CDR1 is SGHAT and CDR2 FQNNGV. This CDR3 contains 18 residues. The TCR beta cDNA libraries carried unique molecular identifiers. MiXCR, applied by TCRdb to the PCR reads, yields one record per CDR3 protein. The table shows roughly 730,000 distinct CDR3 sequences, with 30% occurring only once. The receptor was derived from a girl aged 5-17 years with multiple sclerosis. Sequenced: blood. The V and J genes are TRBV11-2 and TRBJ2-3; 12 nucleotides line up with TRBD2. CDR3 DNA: TGTGTCAGCAGCTTAAGGCTAGCGGGAGGGCATGGCACAGATACGCAGTATTTT. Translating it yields CVSSLRLAGGHGTDTQYF.